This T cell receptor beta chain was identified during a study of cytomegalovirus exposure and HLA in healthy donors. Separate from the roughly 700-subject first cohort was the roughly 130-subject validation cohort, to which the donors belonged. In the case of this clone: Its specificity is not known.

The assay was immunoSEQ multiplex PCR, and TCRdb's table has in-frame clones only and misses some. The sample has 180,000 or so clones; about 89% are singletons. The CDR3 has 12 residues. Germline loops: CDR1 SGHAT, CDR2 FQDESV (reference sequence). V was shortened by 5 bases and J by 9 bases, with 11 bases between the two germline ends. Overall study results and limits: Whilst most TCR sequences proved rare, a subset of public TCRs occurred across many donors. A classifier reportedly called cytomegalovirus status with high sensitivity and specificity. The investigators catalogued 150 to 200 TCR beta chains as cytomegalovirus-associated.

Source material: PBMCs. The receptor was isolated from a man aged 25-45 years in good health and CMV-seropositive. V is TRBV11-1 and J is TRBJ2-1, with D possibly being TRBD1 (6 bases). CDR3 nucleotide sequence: TGTGCCAGCAGCACACAGGGTTTTGAGCAGTTCTTC. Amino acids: CASSTQGFEQFF.